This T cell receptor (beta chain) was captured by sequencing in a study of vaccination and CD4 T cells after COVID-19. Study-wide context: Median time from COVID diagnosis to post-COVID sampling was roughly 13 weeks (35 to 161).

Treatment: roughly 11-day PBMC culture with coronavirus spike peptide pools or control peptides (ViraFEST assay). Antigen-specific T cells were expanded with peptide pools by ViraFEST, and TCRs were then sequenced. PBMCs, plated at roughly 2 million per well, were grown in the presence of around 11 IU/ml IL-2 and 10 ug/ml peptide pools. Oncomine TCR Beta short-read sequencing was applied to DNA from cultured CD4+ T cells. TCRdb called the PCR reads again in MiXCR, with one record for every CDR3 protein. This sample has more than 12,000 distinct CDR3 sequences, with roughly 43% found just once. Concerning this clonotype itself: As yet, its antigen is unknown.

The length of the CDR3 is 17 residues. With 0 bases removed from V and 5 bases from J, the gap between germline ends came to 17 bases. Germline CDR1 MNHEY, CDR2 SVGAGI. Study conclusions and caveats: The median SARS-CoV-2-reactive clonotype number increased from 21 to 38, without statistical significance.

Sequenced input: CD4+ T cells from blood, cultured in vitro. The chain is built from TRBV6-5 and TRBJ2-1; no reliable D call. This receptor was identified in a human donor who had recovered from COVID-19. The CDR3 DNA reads TGTGCCAGCAGTTACTCGATGAAGTATTTTACCGACAATGAGCAGTTCTTC. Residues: CASSYSMKYFTDNEQFF.